Here is one T cell receptor (beta chain) with its context. Its antigen is not identified. The data derive from a study of cytotoxic CD8 clonotypes in ibrutinib-treated CLL. Study-level information: Partial response occurred in roughly 24 patients and complete response in 2; at median approximately 71 months, around 14 remained remitted and about twelve progressed. Findings of the study overall: Starting clonality was above that of age-matched healthy donors and tracked circulating CD8+ T-cell counts.

Trimming took 6 bases from V and 0 from J, leaving 6 bases between them. Per germline, CDR1 ENHRY and CDR2 SYGVKD. The CDR3 contains 12 residues. TCRdb's table, derived via immunoSEQ multiplex PCR, lists solely in-frame clones and lacks some. The top ten hold over 2% of the sample, which has around 150,000 clones, roughly 77% seen once. The source was PBMCs, collected after 12 months of ibrutinib treatment. The chain is built from TRBV10-3 and TRBJ2-7, with TRBD2 as a possible D gene (5 bases). The receptor was isolated from a human donor with chronic lymphocytic leukemia. CDR3 coding DNA: TGTGCCATCAGAACTAGCTCCTACGAGCAGTACTTC. It specifies CAIRTSSYEQYF.